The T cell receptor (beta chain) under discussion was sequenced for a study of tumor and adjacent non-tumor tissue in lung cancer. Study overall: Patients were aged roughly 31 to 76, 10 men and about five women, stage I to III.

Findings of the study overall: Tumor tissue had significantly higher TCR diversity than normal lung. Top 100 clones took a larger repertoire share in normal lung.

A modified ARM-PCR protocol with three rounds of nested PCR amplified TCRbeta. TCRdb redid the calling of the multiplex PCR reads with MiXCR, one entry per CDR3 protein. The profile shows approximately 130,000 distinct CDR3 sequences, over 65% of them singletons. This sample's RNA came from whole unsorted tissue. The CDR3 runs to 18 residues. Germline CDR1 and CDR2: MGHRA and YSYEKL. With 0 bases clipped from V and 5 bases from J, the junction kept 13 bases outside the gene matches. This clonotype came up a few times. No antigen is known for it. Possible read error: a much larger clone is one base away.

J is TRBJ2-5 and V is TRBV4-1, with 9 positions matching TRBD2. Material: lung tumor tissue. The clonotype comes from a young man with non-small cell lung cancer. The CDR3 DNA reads TGCGCCAGCAGCCAAGATGGGCTAGCGGGGATAGCTGGGGAGACCCAGTACTTC. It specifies CASSQDGLAGIAGETQYF.